Below, 21 T cell receptor beta chains from the same sample are listed, as sequenced in a study of chemoradiotherapy in HPV16-positive cancers. Using immunoSEQ multiplex PCR, the repertoire was profiled, and TCRdb retains in-frame clones only, with some absent. The data contain tens of thousands of clones, 87% of them singletons. This specimen was blood, taken from a patient who underwent chemoradiotherapy. These receptors were collected from a human donor with HPV-associated anogenital cancer.

V gene TRBV19 combines with J gene TRBJ2-7, with D possibly TRBD1 on 6 matching bases. This CDR3 comprises 14 residues. V was clipped by 10 bases and J by 2 bases, with 18 bases between them. Germline CDR1 reads LNHDA; CDR2 reads SQIVND (reference sequence). The CDR3 reads CATYRTDNTYEQYF. CDR3 DNA sequence: TGTGCCACCTATAGGACAGATAATACCTACGAGCAGTACTTC.

V is TRBV7-8 and J is TRBJ2-7; D unresolved. The CDR3 has 13 residues. Germline V gene lookup returns CDR1 SGHVS and CDR2 FQNEAQ. V lost 6 bases and J lost 0, with 9 bases in between. The chain's CDR3 is CASRDMSSYEQYF. Here the CDR3 DNA reads TGTGCCAGCAGAGACATGAGCTCCTACGAGCAGTACTTC.

Details on this clone: An end of the junction does not agree with germline; a read error may underlie this. The chain has TRBV6-1 and TRBJ1-5; D gene unclear. This CDR3 region has 9 residues. The germline gives CDR1 MNHNS, CDR2 SASEGT. The CDR3 nucleotides are TGTGCCAGCAGTGAAAGGCAGGCTTGG. Translation gives CASSERQAW.

This clone was seen a few times. The V gene is TRBV10-1, the J gene TRBJ1-1, with D perhaps TRBD1 (6 bases). V was pared by 0 bases and J by 1 base, with 9 bases between. This CDR3 is built from 15 residues. From germline, CDR1 is WNHNN and CDR2 SYGVQD (reference sequence). The CDR3: CASSESWTANTEAFF. The CDR3 coding sequence is TGCGCCAGCAGTGAGTCATGGACAGCGAACACTGAAGCTTTCTTT.

The genes are TRBV5-6 and TRBJ2-7; 7 bases are a match to TRBD1. The ends lost 4 bases at V and 3 bases at J; junction bases unmatched: 10. Germline V CDR1 and CDR2: SGHDT, YYEEEE. This CDR3 comprises 15 residues. The CDR3 DNA reads as TGTGCCAGCAGCCCTGCCCGGGACAGAGACTACGAGCAGTACTTC. Protein: CASSPARDRDYEQYF. Filled out from reference TRBV5-6 and TRBJ2-7, the complete variable domain reads DAGVTQSPTHLIKTRGQQVTLRCSPKSGHDTVSWYQQALGQGPQFIFQYYEEEERQRGNFPDRFSGHQFPNYSSELNVNALLLGDSALYLCASSPARDRDYEQYFGPGTRLTVT.

The rearrangement links TRBV7-8 to TRBJ1-4; the D is unclear. CDR1 is SGHVS and CDR2 is FQNEAQ in the germline V gene. V dropped 7 bases and J dropped 7 bases, with 13 bases sitting between them. The CDR3 contains 13 residues. This chain's CDR3 is CASTLALSEKLFF. The CDR3, as DNA: TGTGCCAGCACCCTAGCCTTAAGTGAAAAACTGTTTTTT.

The chain uses TRBV28 and TRBJ1-4; TRBD1 aligns across 7 bases. This CDR3 spans 16 amino acids. V lost 4 bases, J lost 8 bases, and 13 bases stayed unmatched. Germline loops: CDR1 MDHEN, CDR2 SYDVKM. CDR3 residues: CASSSPRQGRGEKLFF. Here the CDR3 DNA reads TGTGCCAGCAGTTCCCCTAGACAGGGCCGGGGGGAAAAACTGTTTTTT.

V and J are TRBV11-2 and TRBJ2-2, with 7 positions matching TRBD2. Germline trimming cut 3 bases from V and 2 bases from J; bases unmatched to any gene: 6. CDR3 length: 16 residues. Looked up from germline, CDR1 is SGHAT and CDR2 is FQNNGV. The CDR3 DNA sequence: TGTGCCAGCAGCTTTCGAACTAGCGAAAACACCGGGGAGCTGTTTTTT. Protein sequence: CASSFRTSENTGELFF.

This chain connects TRBV7-3 to TRBJ2-5; maybe TRBD2 (5 bases). The V end lost 5 bases, the J end lost 7 bases, and 11 bases lay between the germline ends. CDR1 and CDR2 from the germline V gene are SGHTA and FQGTGA. CDR3 length equals 12 residues. In nucleotides, the CDR3 is TGTGCCAGCAGCGACTACTACGGGACCCAGTACTTC. It is translated as CASSDYYGTQYF. The entire variable domain, with the rest obtained from reference TRBV7-3 and TRBJ2-5, is as follows: GAGVSQTPSNKVTEKGKYVELRCDPISGHTALYWYRQSLGQGPEFLIYFQGTGAADDSGLPNDRFFAVRPEGSVSTLKIQRTERGDSAVYLCASSDYYGTQYFGPGTRLLVL.

This clone appeared a single time. This chain uses TRBV5-1 with TRBJ2-4, with 8 bases fitting TRBD1. Per germline, CDR1 SGHRS and CDR2 YFSETQ. Trimming at V came to 6 bases and at J to 0 bases, leaving 11 bases not matched to a gene. This CDR3 has 17 amino acids. The CDR3 spells CASTLGQGALAKNIQYF. The CDR3 region has the DNA TGCGCCAGCACCCTTGGTCAGGGGGCCCTAGCCAAAAACATTCAGTACTTC.

The chain joins TRBV5-5 to TRBJ1-3, with 9 bases aligning to TRBD1. CDR3 length: 16 residues. From germline, CDR1 is SGHKS and CDR2 YYEKEE (reference sequence). J gave up 0 bases and V 4 bases, and 5 bases lay outside the gene matches. The CDR3 loop reads CASSPTTGGSGNTIYF. CDR3 DNA sequence: TGTGCCAGCAGCCCGACGACAGGGGGCTCTGGAAACACCATATATTTT. Filled out from reference TRBV5-5 and TRBJ1-3, the complete variable domain reads DAGVTQSPTHLIKTRGQQVTLRCSPISGHKSVSWYQQVLGQGPQFIFQYYEKEERGRGNFPDRFSARQFPNYSSELNVNALLLGDSALYLCASSPTTGGSGNTIYFGEGSWLTVV.

The J gene is TRBJ2-2, the V gene TRBV5-1; no reliable D call. The CDR3 length is 14 residues. Trimming stripped 4 bases from V and 2 bases from J, with 9 bases between. Germline V gene sequence: CDR1 SGHRS, CDR2 YFSETQ. CDR3 coding DNA: TGCGCCAGCAGCCCTACCATTAACACCGGGGAGCTGTTTTTT. Residues: CASSPTINTGELFF.

The chain carries TRBV7-3 and TRBJ2-6; D is unresolved. The CDR3 sequence is 14 residues long. Per the germline V gene, CDR1 is SGHTA and CDR2 is FQGTGA. With 4 bases removed from V and 0 bases from J, the gap between germline ends came to 4 bases. Here the CDR3 reads CASSSSSGANVLTF. CDR3 nucleotide sequence: TGTGCCAGCAGCTCTAGCTCTGGGGCCAACGTCCTGACTTTC.

This sequence joins TRBV11-3 and TRBJ1-1; tentative D call: TRBD1 (6 bases). The CDR3 spans 14 residues. The V gene lost 4 bases and the J gene lost 6 bases, with 15 bases spanning the gap. CDR1 SGHNT and CDR2 YENEEA come from the germline V gene. CDR3 residues: CASSSPGGRAEAFF. The DNA of the CDR3 is TGTGCCAGCAGCTCCCCGGGGGGGCGAGCTGAAGCTTTCTTT. Complete variable domain (other parts from reference TRBV11-3 and TRBJ1-1): EAGVVQSPRYKIIEKKQPVAFWCNPISGHNTLYWYLQNLGQGPELLIRYENEEAVDDSQLPKDRFSAERLKGVDSTLKIQPAELGDSAVYLCASSSPGGRAEAFFGQGTRLTVV.

V usage is TRBV19 and J usage is TRBJ2-3, with D maybe TRBD1 (6 bases). In germline, CDR1 is LNHDA, CDR2 SQIVND (reference sequence). CDR3 length equals 12 residues. Trimming removed 7 bases at V and 3 bases at J, with 8 bases between. CDR3 sequence (DNA): TGTGCCAGTACACAGGGTACAGATACGCAGTATTTT. It translates to CASTQGTDTQYF.

V and J are TRBV5-4 and TRBJ2-7; 16 nucleotides line up with TRBD2. V was pared by 4 bases and J by 6 bases, with 10 bases of the junction left unmatched. The CDR3 covers 17 residues. Germline lookup yields CDR1 SGHNT and CDR2 YYREEE (reference sequence). CDR3 protein: CASSPGLAGGPGGEQYF. The CDR3 DNA sequence: TGTGCCAGCAGCCCGGGACTAGCGGGAGGGCCGGGCGGCGAGCAGTACTTC.

V and J are TRBV19 and TRBJ2-5; D might be TRBD2 (6 bases). Per germline, CDR1 LNHDA and CDR2 SQIVND (reference sequence). CDR3 length: 13 residues. V was trimmed by 6 bases and J by 1 base, leaving 9 bases between them. Here the CDR3 reads CASSRLGQETQYF. In nucleotides, the CDR3 is TGTGCCAGTAGCCGACTAGGCCAAGAGACCCAGTACTTC.

V and J are TRBV5-1 and TRBJ2-5; D not certain. The CDR3 contains 15 residues. Germline V gene sequence: CDR1 SGHRS, CDR2 YFSETQ. Trimming stripped 0 bases from V and 4 bases from J, with 13 bases between. The CDR3 nucleotides read TGCGCCAGCAGCTTGGAGTCGGGCTTCCGAGAGACCCAGTACTTC. As protein: CASSLESGFRETQYF. The entire variable domain, with the rest obtained from reference TRBV5-1 and TRBJ2-5, is as follows: KAGVTQTPRYLIKTRGQQVTLSCSPISGHRSVSWYQQTPGQGLQFLFEYFSETQRNKGNFPGRFSGRQFSNSRSEMNVSTLELGDSALYLCASSLESGFRETQYFGPGTRLLVL.

DNA for the CDR3: TGTGCCAGCAGCCCCGACAGCGGCCCCAGGGGTACGCAGTATTTT. The encoded protein is CASSPDSGPRGTQYF. V usage is TRBV14 and J usage is TRBJ2-3; possibly TRBD1 for D (6 bases). The germline CDR1 and CDR2 sequences are SGHDN and FVKESK. The CDR3 sequence is 15 residues long. V was trimmed by 4 bases and J by 8 bases, leaving 19 bases between them.

This chain uses TRBV6-5 with TRBJ1-1; a possible D gene is TRBD1 (5 bases). CDR1 MNHEY and CDR2 SVGAGI come from the germline V gene. This CDR3 is built from 15 residues. Trimming cost V 4 bases and J 4 bases, with 16 bases left between them. The CDR3 protein is CASSSDSGWRTEAFF. As DNA, the CDR3 is TGTGCCAGCAGTTCAGATTCAGGGTGGCGCACTGAAGCTTTCTTT.

This chain connects TRBV29-1 to TRBJ2-2; tentatively, D is TRBD1 or TRBD2 (5 bases each). Germline CDR1 and CDR2: SQVTM and ANQGSEA. CDR3 length equals 15 residues. The ends were cut back, 7 bases at V and 3 bases at J, with 18 bases in the middle. CDR3 coding DNA: TGCAGCGGAGGGGAGACTCAATGGGACACCGGGGAGCTGTTTTTT. The encoded protein is CSGGETQWDTGELFF.